This T cell receptor (beta chain) came from a study of blood T cell repertoires in COVID-19. Cohorts were assigned according to the clinical history that participants reported. Each recovered donor of Cohort 3 presented with two negative PCRs, clearance, or symptom resolution. Original methodology: Counts of nucleated cells, estimated from reference gene primer amplification, were obtained. The data were produced by immunoSEQ multiplex PCR, yet TCRdb's version contains in-frame clones alone and is incomplete. V, J and clone size were drawn from that table, and D and trimming were deduced from the DNA. The profile covers approximately 390,000 clones, with about 83% appearing a single time and roughly 9.4% taken by the ten largest. The CDR3 extends over 11 amino acids. Trimming pared 6 bases from V and 1 base from J, leaving 4 bases between. Germline V gene data show CDR1 as DFQATT and CDR2 as SNEGSKA (reference sequence).

The TCR comes from a woman aged 50 to 60 who had recovered from COVID-19. J is TRBJ1-3 and V is TRBV20-1; D remains ambiguous. Sequencing input: PBMCs or T cells enriched from blood (not recorded which). The CDR3, as DNA: TGCAGTGCCGGGTCTGGAAACACCATATATTTT. Its protein product is CSAGSGNTIYF.